One sample yielded the 24 T cell receptor beta chains listed below, sequenced in a study of OX40 agonist ivuxolimab in advanced cancers. Using immunoSEQ multiplex PCR, the repertoire was profiled, and TCRdb retains in-frame clones only, with some absent. The sample records more than 65,000 clones, under 90% being singletons. The sample was CD4+ or CD8+ T cells sorted from blood, taken in a trial of the OX40 agonist ivuxolimab. The receptors shown here come from an adult with an advanced solid tumor such as melanoma, head and neck, liver or kidney cancer.

J is TRBJ1-3 and V is TRBV2; 7 bases match TRBD1. Germline V gives CDR1 SNHLY, CDR2 FYNNEI. The ends lost 2 bases at V and 2 bases at J; junction bases unmatched: 18. This CDR3 contains 20 residues. The CDR3 DNA follows: TGTGCCAGCAGTGAACGGCTAGGGGTGACAGGGCTGATAGCTGGAAACACCATATATTTT. It translates to CASSERLGVTGLIAGNTIYF.

This rearrangement joins TRBV30 to TRBJ1-1, with a weak D call TRBD1 (6 bases). The germline gives CDR1 GTSNPN, CDR2 SVGIG (reference sequence). V was cut by 8 bases and J by 1 base, with 14 bases left in between. The CDR3 sequence is 13 residues long. The CDR3 DNA sequence: TGTGCCGGGAAGGGACATAAGAACACTGAAGCTTTCTTT. This gives the protein CAGKGHKNTEAFF.

The rearrangement links TRBV27 to TRBJ2-1, with 7 bases lining up with TRBD2. Trimming removed 3 bases from V and 0 bases from J; junction bases left unmatched: 5. This CDR3 has 16 residues. Germline V gene sequence: CDR1 MNHEY, CDR2 SMNVEV (reference sequence). The CDR3, as DNA: TGTGCCAGCAGTTTCCTAGCGGTAAGCTCCTACAATGAGCAGTTCTTC. This encodes CASSFLAVSSYNEQFF.

The genes are TRBV4-2 and TRBJ2-3; D unresolved. The CDR3 consists of 16 residues. Trimming shortened V by 0 bases and J by 1 base, and 11 bases separated the two germline ends. The germline V gene has CDR1 LGHNA and CDR2 YNFKEQ. Here the CDR3 reads CASSQDGDRGTDTQYF. As DNA, the CDR3 is TGTGCCAGCAGCCAAGATGGAGATCGGGGCACAGATACGCAGTATTTT.

The chain couples TRBV7-3 to TRBJ2-3; the match to TRBD2 covers 8 bases. Germline CDR1 and CDR2: SGHTA and FQGTGA. V lost 2 bases, J lost 1 base, and 2 bases stayed unmatched. The CDR3 contains 15 residues. The CDR3 DNA reads TGTGCCAGCAGCTTATTTAGCGGGGGCACAGATACGCAGTATTTT. This sequence encodes CASSLFSGGTDTQYF.

The chain employs TRBV5-1 and TRBJ1-2; D is ambiguous. Germline V gene sequence: CDR1 SGHRS, CDR2 YFSETQ. The CDR3 totals 13 residues. The V gene lost 0 bases and the J gene lost 4 bases, with 7 bases spanning the gap. The CDR3 reads CASSLDGAYGYTF. DNA for the CDR3: TGCGCCAGCAGCTTGGACGGCGCCTATGGCTACACCTTC.

V is TRBV5-5 and J is TRBJ2-5; tentatively, D is TRBD1 (6 bases). Germline V gives CDR1 SGHKS, CDR2 YYEKEE (reference sequence). CDR3 size: 14 residues. The ends were cut back, 2 bases at V and 3 bases at J, with 11 bases in the middle. The CDR3 sequence: CASSFLAGEETQYF. CDR3 nucleotide sequence: TGTGCCAGCAGCTTCCTGGCAGGGGAAGAGACCCAGTACTTC.

This chain joins TRBV5-1 and TRBJ1-2; the match to TRBD1 covers 7 bases. The CDR3 sequence is 14 residues long. Germline CDR1 reads SGHRS; CDR2 reads YFSETQ. Trimming took 4 bases from V and 6 from J; bases not matched to a gene: 9. The CDR3 nucleotides are TGCGCCAGCAGCGCAACAGGGGCCGATGATGGCTACACCTTC. Translation: CASSATGADDGYTF.

The V and J genes are TRBV7-9 and TRBJ1-5; 9 bases align to TRBD1. Trimming cost V 4 bases and J 7 bases; bases outside gene matches: 5. CDR1 and CDR2 (germline): SEHNR, FQNEAQ (reference sequence). The CDR3 runs 14 residues. This CDR3 is CASSSGTGKQPQHF. The CDR3 DNA follows: TGTGCCAGCAGCTCCGGGACAGGGAAGCAGCCCCAGCATTTT.

J is TRBJ2-7 and V is TRBV6-6; unclear D gene. The length of the CDR3 is 14 residues. V was clipped by 8 bases and J by 6 bases, with 20 bases between them. Per germline, CDR1 MNHNY and CDR2 SVGAGI (reference sequence). The CDR3: CASERPVPLGEQYF. In nucleotides, the CDR3 is TGTGCCAGCGAACGTCCCGTCCCCTTAGGCGAGCAGTACTTC.

The chain links TRBV28 to TRBJ2-2, with 8 nucleotides matching TRBD1. Germline values: CDR1 MDHEN, CDR2 SYDVKM. Unmatched junction bases numbered 8, after V lost 7 bases and J lost 1 base. The CDR3 totals 16 residues. This CDR3 is CASKIPGQVNTGELFF. The CDR3 region has the DNA TGTGCCAGCAAGATACCGGGACAGGTGAACACCGGGGAGCTGTTTTTT.

The chain employs TRBV7-9 and TRBJ1-6; 9 bases map to TRBD1. This CDR3 has 14 residues. Germline lookup yields CDR1 SEHNR and CDR2 FQNEAQ (reference sequence). After removal of 5 bases from V and 9 bases from J, the junction contained 5 bases not matched to a gene. CDR3 residues: CASSLDRGLSPLHF. In nucleotides, the CDR3 is TGTGCCAGCAGCCTGGACAGGGGACTTTCACCCCTCCACTTT.

The chain carries TRBV9 and TRBJ2-7; 9 bases fit TRBD2. Germline CDR1 SGDLS, CDR2 YYNGEE. Trimming took 3 bases from V and 4 from J; bases not matched to a gene: 11. The CDR3 length is 16 residues. CDR3 region: CASSEGPGLAGYEQYF. DNA of the CDR3: TGTGCCAGCAGCGAGGGCCCGGGGCTAGCGGGATACGAGCAGTACTTC.

The chain employs TRBV19 and TRBJ2-4, with D tentatively TRBD2 (6 bases). Between the trimmed V and J ends, which lost 3 bases and 10 bases, there was a span of 19 bases. CDR3 length: 15 residues. The germline gives CDR1 LNHDA, CDR2 SQIVND (reference sequence). CDR3 amino acids: CASSMILLGGEIQYF. The CDR3 bases are TGTGCCAGTAGTATGATATTACTCGGGGGAGAGATTCAGTACTTC.

The gene calls are TRBV7-2 and TRBJ2-5; D unresolved. Germline V gene sequence: CDR1 SGHTA, CDR2 FQGNSA. The V end was cut by 5 bases, the J end by 0 bases, with 10 bases between. The CDR3 is 14 residues long. The CDR3 region has the DNA TGTGCCAGCAGCCCGCGCAGATACCAAGAGACCCAGTACTTC. It specifies CASSPRRYQETQYF. The variable domain in full, completed from reference TRBV7-2 and TRBJ2-5, reads GAGVSQSPSNKVTEKGKDVELRCDPISGHTALYWYRQSLGQGLEFLIYFQGNSAPDKSGLPSDRFSAERTGGSVSTLTIQRTQQEDSAVYLCASSPRRYQETQYFGPGTRLLVL.

This chain links TRBV29-1 with TRBJ2-3, with 14 bases matching TRBD2. This CDR3 region has 15 residues. Germline V lookup: CDR1 SQVTM, CDR2 ANQGSEA. J lost 3 bases, V lost 3 bases, and 2 bases had no gene match. This CDR3 reads CSVDGTSGRTDTQYF. In DNA form, the CDR3 reads TGCAGCGTTGACGGGACTAGCGGGAGAACAGATACGCAGTATTTT.

V gene TRBV25-1 combines with J gene TRBJ2-7; a weak D match, TRBD1 (6 bases). The CDR3 extends over 14 amino acids. The germline CDR1 and CDR2 sequences are MGHDK and SYGVNS. The V gene lost 4 bases and the J gene lost 3 bases, with 13 bases spanning the gap. CDR3 coding DNA: TGTGCCAGCAGTGCGGCAGGGGATAGCTACGAGCAGTACTTC. Its translation is CASSAAGDSYEQYF.

The CDR3 nucleotides read TGTGCCAGCAGCTTAGGCAGGGTGGCTTTCTTT. Encoded protein: CASSLGRVAFF. The gene calls are TRBV7-2 and TRBJ1-1, with TRBD1 as a possible D gene (5 bases). This CDR3 is built from 11 residues. Trimming took off 1 base at V and 11 bases at J, with 8 bases between the two ends. Looked up from germline, CDR1 is SGHTA and CDR2 is FQGNSA.

The rearrangement links TRBV6-4 to TRBJ2-1, with 9 bases identical to TRBD1. The CDR3 is made up of 14 amino acids. Germline-derived CDR1 and CDR2 are MRHNA and SNTAGT. Losses at the gene ends were 5 bases for V and 6 bases for J; bases not matched to a gene: 5. CDR3 coding DNA: TGTGCCAGCAGTACAGGGGGCACTGGCAATGAGCAGTTCTTC. It encodes CASSTGGTGNEQFF.

This rearrangement joins TRBV7-2 to TRBJ1-5; 7 nucleotides match TRBD1. The germline gives CDR1 SGHTA, CDR2 FQGNSA. Trimming took 4 bases from V and 6 from J; bases not matched to a gene: 6. This CDR3 is built from 14 residues. The CDR3 loop is CASSSRQGSQPQHF. CDR3 bases: TGTGCCAGCAGCTCTCGACAGGGTTCTCAGCCCCAGCATTTT.

The chain combines TRBV29-1 with TRBJ1-2; D uncertain. Germline CDR1 is SQVTM and CDR2 is ANQGSEA. Trimming shortened V by 3 bases and J by 4 bases, and 9 bases separated the two germline ends. The CDR3 consists of 12 residues. The CDR3 DNA reads as TGCAGCGTTGATCTGGGCGGCTATGGCTACACCTTC. This encodes CSVDLGGYGYTF. The full variable domain, with the rest looked up from reference TRBV29-1 and TRBJ1-2, is SAVISQKPSRDICQRGTSLTIQCQVDSQVTMMFWYRQQPGQSLTLIATANQGSEATYESGFVIDKFPISRPNLTFSTLTVSNMSPEDSSIYLCSVDLGGYGYTFGSGTRLTVV.

This rearrangement joins TRBV29-1 to TRBJ2-5; D is ambiguous. Trimming stripped 2 bases from V and 4 bases from J, with 8 bases between. Germline CDR1 and CDR2: SQVTM and ANQGSEA. This CDR3 contains 12 residues. The CDR3 region has the DNA TGCAGCGTTGAACGGATTGGAGAGACCCAGTACTTC. Encoded protein: CSVERIGETQYF.

This clone was recorded once. The rearrangement links TRBV27 to TRBJ1-2; D perhaps matches TRBD1 (6 bases). Deletions cut 1 base from V and 5 bases from J, with 11 bases between. The CDR3 length is 14 residues. CDR1 MNHEY and CDR2 SMNVEV come from the germline V gene (reference sequence). For the CDR3, the DNA is TGTGCCAGCAGTTTATTGGGCAGGGGTTATGGCTACACCTTC. This encodes CASSLLGRGYGYTF.

This sequence joins TRBV23-1 and TRBJ1-2; D is unclear. TRBV23-1 is identified as an open reading frame with a role that is uncertain. The CDR3 spans 16 residues. The V and J ends lost 2 bases and 3 bases respectively, with 16 bases between them. This CDR3 is CASSQVEGTGDYGYTF. As DNA, the CDR3 is TGCGCCAGCAGTCAAGTCGAAGGAACCGGGGACTATGGCTACACCTTC.